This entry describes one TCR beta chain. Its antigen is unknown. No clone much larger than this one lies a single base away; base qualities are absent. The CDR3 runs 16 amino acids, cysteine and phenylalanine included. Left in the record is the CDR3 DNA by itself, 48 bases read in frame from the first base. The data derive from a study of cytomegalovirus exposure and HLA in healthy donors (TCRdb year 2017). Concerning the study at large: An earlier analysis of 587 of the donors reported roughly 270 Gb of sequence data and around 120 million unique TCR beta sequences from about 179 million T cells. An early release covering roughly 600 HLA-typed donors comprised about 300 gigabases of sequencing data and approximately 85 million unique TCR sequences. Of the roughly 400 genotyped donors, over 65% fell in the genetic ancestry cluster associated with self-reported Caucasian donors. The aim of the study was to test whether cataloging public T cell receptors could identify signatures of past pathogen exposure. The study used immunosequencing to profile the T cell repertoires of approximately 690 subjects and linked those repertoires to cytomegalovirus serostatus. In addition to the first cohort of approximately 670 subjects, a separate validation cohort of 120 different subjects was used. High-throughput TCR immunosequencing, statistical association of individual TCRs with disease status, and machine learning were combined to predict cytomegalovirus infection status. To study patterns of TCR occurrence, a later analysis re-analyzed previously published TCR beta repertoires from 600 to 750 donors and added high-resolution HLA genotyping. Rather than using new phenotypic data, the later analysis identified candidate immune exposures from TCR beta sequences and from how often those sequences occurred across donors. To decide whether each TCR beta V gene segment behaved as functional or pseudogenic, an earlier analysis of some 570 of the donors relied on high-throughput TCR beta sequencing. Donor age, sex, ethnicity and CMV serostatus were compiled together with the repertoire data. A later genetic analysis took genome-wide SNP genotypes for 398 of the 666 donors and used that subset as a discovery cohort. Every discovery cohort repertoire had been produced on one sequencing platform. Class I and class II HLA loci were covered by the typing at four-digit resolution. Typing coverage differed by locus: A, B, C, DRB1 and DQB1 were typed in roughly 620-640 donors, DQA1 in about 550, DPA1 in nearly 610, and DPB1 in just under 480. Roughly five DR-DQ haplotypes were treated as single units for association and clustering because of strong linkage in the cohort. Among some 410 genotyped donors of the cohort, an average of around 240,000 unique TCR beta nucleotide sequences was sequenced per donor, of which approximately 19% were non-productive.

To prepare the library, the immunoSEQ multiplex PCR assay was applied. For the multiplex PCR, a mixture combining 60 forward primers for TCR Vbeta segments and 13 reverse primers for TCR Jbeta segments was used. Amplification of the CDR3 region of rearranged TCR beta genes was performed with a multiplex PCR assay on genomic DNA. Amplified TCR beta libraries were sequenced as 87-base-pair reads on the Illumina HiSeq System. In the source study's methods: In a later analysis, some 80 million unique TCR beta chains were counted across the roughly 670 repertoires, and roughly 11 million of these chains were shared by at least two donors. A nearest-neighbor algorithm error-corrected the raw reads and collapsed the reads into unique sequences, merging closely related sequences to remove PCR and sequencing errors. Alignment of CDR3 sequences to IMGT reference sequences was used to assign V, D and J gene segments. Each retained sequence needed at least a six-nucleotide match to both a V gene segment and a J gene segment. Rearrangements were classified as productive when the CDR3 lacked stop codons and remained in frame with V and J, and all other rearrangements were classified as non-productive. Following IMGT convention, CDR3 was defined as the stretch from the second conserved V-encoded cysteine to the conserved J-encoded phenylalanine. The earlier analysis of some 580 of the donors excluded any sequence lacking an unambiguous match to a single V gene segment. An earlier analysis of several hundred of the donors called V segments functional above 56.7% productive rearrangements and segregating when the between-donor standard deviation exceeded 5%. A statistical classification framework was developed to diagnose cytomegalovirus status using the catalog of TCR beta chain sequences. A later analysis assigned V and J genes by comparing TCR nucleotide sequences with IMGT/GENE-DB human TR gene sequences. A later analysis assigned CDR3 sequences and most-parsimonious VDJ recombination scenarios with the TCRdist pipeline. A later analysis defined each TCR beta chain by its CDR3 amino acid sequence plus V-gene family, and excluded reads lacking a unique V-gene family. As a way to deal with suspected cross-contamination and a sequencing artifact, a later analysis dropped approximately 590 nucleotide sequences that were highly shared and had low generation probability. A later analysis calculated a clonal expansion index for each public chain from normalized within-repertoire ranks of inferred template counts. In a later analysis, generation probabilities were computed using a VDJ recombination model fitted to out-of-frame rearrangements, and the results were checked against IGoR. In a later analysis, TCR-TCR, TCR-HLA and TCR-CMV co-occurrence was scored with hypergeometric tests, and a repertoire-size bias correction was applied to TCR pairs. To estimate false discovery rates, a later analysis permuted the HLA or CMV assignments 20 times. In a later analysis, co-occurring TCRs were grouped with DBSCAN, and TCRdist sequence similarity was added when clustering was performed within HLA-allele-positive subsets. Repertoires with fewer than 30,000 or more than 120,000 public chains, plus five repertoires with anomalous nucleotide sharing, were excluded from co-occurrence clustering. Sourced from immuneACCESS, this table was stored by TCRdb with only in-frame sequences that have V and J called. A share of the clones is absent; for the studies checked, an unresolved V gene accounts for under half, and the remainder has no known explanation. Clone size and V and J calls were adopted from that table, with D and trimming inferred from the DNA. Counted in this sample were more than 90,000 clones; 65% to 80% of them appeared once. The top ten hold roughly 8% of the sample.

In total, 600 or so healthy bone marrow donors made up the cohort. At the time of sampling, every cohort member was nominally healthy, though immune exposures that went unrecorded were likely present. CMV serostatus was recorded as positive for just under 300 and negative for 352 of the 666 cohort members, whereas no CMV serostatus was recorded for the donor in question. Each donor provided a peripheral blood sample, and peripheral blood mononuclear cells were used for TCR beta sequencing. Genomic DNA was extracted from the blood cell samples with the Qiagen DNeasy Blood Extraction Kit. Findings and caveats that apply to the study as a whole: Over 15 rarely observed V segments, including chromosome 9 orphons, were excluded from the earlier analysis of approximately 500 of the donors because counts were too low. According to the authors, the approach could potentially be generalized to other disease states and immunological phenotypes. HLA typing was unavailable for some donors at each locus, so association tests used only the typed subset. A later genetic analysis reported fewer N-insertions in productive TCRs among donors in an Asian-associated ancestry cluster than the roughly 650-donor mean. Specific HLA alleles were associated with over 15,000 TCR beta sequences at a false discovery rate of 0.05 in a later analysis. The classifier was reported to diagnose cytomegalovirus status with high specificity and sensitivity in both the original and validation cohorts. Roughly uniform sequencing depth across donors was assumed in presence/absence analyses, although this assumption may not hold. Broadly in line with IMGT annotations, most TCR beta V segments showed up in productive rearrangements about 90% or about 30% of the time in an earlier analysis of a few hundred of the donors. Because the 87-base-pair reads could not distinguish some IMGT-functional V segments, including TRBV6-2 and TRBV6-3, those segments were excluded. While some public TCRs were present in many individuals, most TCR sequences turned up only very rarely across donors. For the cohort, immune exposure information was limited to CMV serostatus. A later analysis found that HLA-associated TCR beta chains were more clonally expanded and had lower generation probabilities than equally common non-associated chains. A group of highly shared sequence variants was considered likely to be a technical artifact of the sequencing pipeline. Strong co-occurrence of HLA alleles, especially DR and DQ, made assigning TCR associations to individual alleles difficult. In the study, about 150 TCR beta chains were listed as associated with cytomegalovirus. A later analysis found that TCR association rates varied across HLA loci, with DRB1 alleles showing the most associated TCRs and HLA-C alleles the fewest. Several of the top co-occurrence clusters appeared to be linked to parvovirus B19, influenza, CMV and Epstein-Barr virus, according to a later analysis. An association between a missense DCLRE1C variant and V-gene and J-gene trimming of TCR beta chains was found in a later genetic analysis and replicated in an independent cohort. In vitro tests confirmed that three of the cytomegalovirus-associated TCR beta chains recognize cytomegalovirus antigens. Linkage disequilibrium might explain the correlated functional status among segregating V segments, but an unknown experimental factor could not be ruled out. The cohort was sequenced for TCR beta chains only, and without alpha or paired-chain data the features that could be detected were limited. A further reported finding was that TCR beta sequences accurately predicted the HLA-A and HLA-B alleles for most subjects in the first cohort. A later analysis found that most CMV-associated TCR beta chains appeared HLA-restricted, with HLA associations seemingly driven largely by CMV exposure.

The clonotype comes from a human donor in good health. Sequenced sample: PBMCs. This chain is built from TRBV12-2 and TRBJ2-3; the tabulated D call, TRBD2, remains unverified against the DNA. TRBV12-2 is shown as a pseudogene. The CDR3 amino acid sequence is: CASRFTDSKRENTQYF. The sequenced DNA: TGTGCAAGTCGCTTCACGGACTCCAAGAGGGAGAATACGCAGTATTTT.